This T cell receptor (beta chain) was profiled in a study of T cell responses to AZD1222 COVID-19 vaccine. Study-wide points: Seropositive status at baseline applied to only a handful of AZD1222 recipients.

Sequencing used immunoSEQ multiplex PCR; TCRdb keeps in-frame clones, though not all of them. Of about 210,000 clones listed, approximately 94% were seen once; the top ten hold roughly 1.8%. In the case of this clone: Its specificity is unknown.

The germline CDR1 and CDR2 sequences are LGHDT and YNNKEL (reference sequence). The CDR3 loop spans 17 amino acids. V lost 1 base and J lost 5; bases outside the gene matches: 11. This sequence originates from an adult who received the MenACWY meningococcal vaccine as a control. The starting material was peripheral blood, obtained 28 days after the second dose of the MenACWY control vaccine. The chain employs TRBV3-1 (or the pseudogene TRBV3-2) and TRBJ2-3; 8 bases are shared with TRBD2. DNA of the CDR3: TGTGCCAGCAGCCAAGGGAGGACGGGGGGGCCAGGAGATACGCAGTATTTT. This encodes CASSQGRTGGPGDTQYF.